This T cell receptor (beta chain) is drawn from a study of tumor and adjacent non-tumor tissue in lung cancer. Across the whole study: Patients comprised 12 adenocarcinoma, a couple of squamous cell carcinoma and 1 small cell lung cancer.

Findings and limits, study-wide: Higher tumor TCR diversity was associated with shorter survival. Tumor repertoires had a smaller top 100 clone share than normal lung.

Trimming left V 4 bases short and J 5 bases short, with 15 bases between. Germline V gene sequence: CDR1 SGHRS, CDR2 YFSETQ. The length of the CDR3 is 14 residues. As to this clonotype: The antigen is unknown.

TCRbeta libraries were built with three rounds of nested PCR, modified from ARM-PCR. One entry per CDR3 protein results from TCRdb running MiXCR on the multiplex PCR reads. The table shows about 85,000 distinct CDR3 sequences, with 61% occurring only once. This sample's RNA came from whole unsorted tissue. Between August and November 2014, newly diagnosed, chemotherapy-naive lung cancer patients underwent thoracic surgery in China. This chain uses TRBV5-1 with TRBJ2-5; TRBD2 might be the D (6 bases). The TCR was taken from a man aged 70 or older with non-small cell lung cancer. Sequencing was done on a sample of lung tumor tissue. CDR3 amino acids: CASSDRLGKETQYF. The CDR3 nucleotides are TGCGCCAGCAGCGACAGACTAGGGAAGGAGACCCAGTACTTC.